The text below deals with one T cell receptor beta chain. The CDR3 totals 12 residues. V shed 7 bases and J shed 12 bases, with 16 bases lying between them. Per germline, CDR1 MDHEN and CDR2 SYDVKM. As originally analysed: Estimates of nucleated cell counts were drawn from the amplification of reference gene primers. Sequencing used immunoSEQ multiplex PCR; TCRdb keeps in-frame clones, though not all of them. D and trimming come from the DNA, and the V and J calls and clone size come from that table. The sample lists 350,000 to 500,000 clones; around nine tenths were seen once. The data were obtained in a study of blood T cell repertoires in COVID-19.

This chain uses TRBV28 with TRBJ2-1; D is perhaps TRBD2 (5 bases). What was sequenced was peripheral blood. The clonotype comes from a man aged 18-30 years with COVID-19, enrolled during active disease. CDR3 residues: CASTNPRGPQFF. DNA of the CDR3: TGTGCCAGCACCAATCCGCGAGGGCCGCAGTTCTTC.